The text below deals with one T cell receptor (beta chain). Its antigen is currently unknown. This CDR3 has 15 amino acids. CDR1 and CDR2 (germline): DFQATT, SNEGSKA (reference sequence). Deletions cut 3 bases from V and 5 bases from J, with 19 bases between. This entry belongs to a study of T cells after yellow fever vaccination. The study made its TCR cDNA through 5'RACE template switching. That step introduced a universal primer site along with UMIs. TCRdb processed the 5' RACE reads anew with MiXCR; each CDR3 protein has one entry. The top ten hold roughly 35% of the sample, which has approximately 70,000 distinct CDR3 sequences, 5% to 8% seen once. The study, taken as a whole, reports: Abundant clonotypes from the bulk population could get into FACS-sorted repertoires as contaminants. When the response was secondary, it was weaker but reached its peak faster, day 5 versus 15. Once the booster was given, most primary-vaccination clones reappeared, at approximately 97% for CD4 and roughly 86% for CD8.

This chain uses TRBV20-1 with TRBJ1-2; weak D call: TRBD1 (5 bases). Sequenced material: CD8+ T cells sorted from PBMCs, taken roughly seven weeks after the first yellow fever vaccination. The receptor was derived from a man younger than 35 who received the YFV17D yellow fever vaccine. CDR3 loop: CSASWEGRVKYGYTF. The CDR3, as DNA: TGCAGTGCTAGTTGGGAAGGCAGGGTTAAGTATGGCTACACCTTC.